The source of this T cell receptor beta chain is a study of blood T cell repertoires in COVID-19. Overall study context: Nucleic acid was either cDNA or gDNA, and it came from T cells, B-cell-depleted T cells, or PBMCs.

TCRdb's copy holds only in-frame clones and misses some; the assay was immunoSEQ multiplex PCR. The sample lists more than 70,000 clones; more than 80% were seen once. The V and J ends lost 6 bases and 5 bases, in that order; junction bases with no gene match: 6. CDR3 length: 14 residues. The germline gives CDR1 MDHEN, CDR2 SYDVKM. The sample taken for sequencing was peripheral blood. The sequence came from a woman aged 70-85 years with acute or convalescent COVID-19. The V call is TRBV28, the J call TRBJ2-3, with TRBD1 matching 9 bases. The CDR3 DNA sequence: TGTGCCAGCAGACAACAGGGGGCCGGAGATACGCAGTATTTT. Its protein is CASRQQGAGDTQYF.